A selection of T cell receptor beta chains follows, all from one sample in a study of prognosis after radiotherapy for stage I lung cancer. TCRdb passed the multiplex PCR reads through MiXCR, listing each CDR3 protein once. The sample contains some 30,000 distinct CDR3 sequences, around 48% of which appear only once. Specimen: PBMCs, collected before or after stereotactic body radiation therapy (not recorded which). These receptors were obtained from a donor over 45 with non-small cell lung cancer. Each CDR3 is given with its conserved first and last residue.

TRBJ1-1 | TRBV7-2 | 14 | CASSLVPWNTEAFF
TRBJ2-7 | TRBV3-1 | 15 | CASSQGPGDLYEQYF
TRBJ2-7 | TRBV20-1 | 12 | CSCGAIRDEQYF
TRBJ2-3 | TRBV12-3/TRBV12-4 | 15 | CASSHAQGRIDTQYF
TRBJ2-7 | TRBV6-5 | 14 | CASSYEARFHEQYF
TRBJ2-5 | TRBV15 | 15 | CATSRMDRTGETQYF
TRBJ1-6 | TRBV2 | 14 | CASSVDRGNSPLHF
TRBJ2-7 | TRBV18 | 14 | CASSQAGGSYEQYF
TRBJ2-1 | TRBV5-1 | 15 | CASSRRAVSYNEQFF
TRBJ1-1 | TRBV19 | 17 | CASSMRRTGGLNTEAFF
TRBJ2-6 | TRBV28 | 15 | CASISLGAGANVLTF
TRBJ2-2 | TRBV20-1 | 15 | CSARDRTGVTGELFF
TRBJ2-7 | TRBV7-2 | 18 | CASSSQGSGRSSTYEQYF
TRBJ1-4 | TRBV10-3 | 13 | CASQGRLNEKLFF
TRBJ2-5 | TRBV28 | 14 | CASSSNWGRETQYF
TRBJ2-7 | TRBV10-3 | 16 | CAISERLAGSTYEQYF
TRBJ1-1 | TRBV20-1 | 12 | CSARGREDQAFF
TRBJ1-1 | TRBV3-1 | 15 | CASSQAGTRTFEAFF
TRBJ1-2 | TRBV5-1 | 13 | CARTGTGVDGYTF
TRBJ1-2 | TRBV20-1 | 16 | CSARQTGAVVNYGYTF
TRBJ2-7 | TRBV9 | 16 | CASSPGLAGEDDEQYF
TRBJ2-1 | TRBV28 | 16 | CASSSTIAGGPREQFF
TRBJ1-2 | TRBV7-9 | 15 | CASSTQTGGGYGYTF
TRBJ1-6 | TRBV12-3/TRBV12-4 | 18 | CASRVRDRGLTYSSPLHF
TRBJ2-7 | TRBV6-5 | 14 | CASSYSIRSYEQYF
TRBJ2-3 | TRBV6-1 | 18 | CASSDSVLAGGPTDTQYF
TRBJ2-6 | TRBV19 | 18 | CASSTTRASSPGANVLTF
TRBJ1-1 | TRBV6-9 | 18 | CASSYDRRAGQRGTEAFF
TRBJ2-6 | TRBV6-1 | 18 | CASSEGLLAGKGANVLTF
TRBJ1-4 | TRBV5-5 | 14 | CASSRGQGGEKLFF
TRBJ1-3 | TRBV5-1 | 14 | CASSLVGAGDTIYF
TRBJ1-5 | TRBV2 | 15 | CASRGDRGSNQPQHF
TRBJ2-1 | TRBV4-3 | 14 | CASSQVTSGSVQFF
TRBJ1-2 | TRBV6-1 | 13 | CASRPWAVAGYTF
TRBJ2-7 | TRBV7-3 | 13 | CASSSGDTGEQYF
TRBJ2-5 | TRBV7-6 | 14 | CASSSTSGGETQYF
TRBJ2-3 | TRBV20-1 | 15 | CSASRPGASTDTQYF
TRBJ2-1 | TRBV5-1 | 15 | CASSLVAESYNEQFF
TRBJ2-2 | TRBV12-3/TRBV12-4 | 14 | CASSLGRVGGELFF
TRBJ2-3 | TRBV5-4 | 18 | CSSSLGTGGYSSTDTQYF
TRBJ2-2 | TRBV24-1 | 16 | CATSGELRGPTGELFF
TRBJ2-3 | TRBV20-1 | 12 | CSAGTLGDTQYF
TRBJ2-7 | TRBV6-1 | 16 | CASSLEGTGVSYEQYF
TRBJ1-2 | TRBV4-1 | 14 | CASSQGWMIPGYTF
TRBJ1-2 | TRBV7-2 | 16 | CASSLSGGETYAGYTF
TRBJ2-7 | TRBV11-3 | 15 | CASSLEAGDSYEHYF
TRBJ2-5 | TRBV6-1 | 12 | CVLRGNQETQYF